Below are 24 T cell receptor beta chains sequenced from a single sample in a study of cytomegalovirus exposure and HLA in healthy donors. The PCR employed 60 Vbeta primers together with 13 Jbeta primers. Profiled with immunoSEQ multiplex PCR; TCRdb holds only in-frame clones, not every one. The sample yields approximately 170,000 clones, around 76% seen once. The sequencing input was PBMCs. The receptors stem from a woman aged 40 to 55 in good health and CMV-seronegative.

V usage is TRBV5-4 and J usage is TRBJ2-7; 7 bases line up with TRBD2. The V gene end was trimmed by 3 bases and the J gene end by 2 bases; junction bases not matched to a gene: 11. The CDR3 consists of 16 residues. In germline, CDR1 is SGHNT, CDR2 YYREEE (reference sequence). The CDR3 nucleotides read TGTGCCAGCAGCTCCTCCATAGCGGGCCGAGCCTACGAGCAGTACTTC. Translating gives CASSSSIAGRAYEQYF. Combining the CDR3 with reference TRBV5-4 and TRBJ2-7 gives the whole variable domain ETGVTQSPTHLIKTRGQQVTLRCSSQSGHNTVSWYQQALGQGPQFIFQYYREEENGRGNFPPRFSGLQFPNYSSELNVNALELDDSALYLCASSSSIAGRAYEQYFGPGTRLTVT.

The chain employs TRBV19 and TRBJ1-4, with 9 bases identical to TRBD1. Germline V gives CDR1 LNHDA, CDR2 SQIVND (reference sequence). The CDR3 loop spans 13 amino acids. Trimming cost V 7 bases and J 8 bases; bases outside gene matches: 5. The CDR3 coding sequence is TGTGCCAGTACAGGACAGGGGAACGAAAAACTGTTTTTT. Protein: CASTGQGNEKLFF.

V is TRBV7-2 and J is TRBJ2-1; D is perhaps TRBD2 (6 bases). Looked up from germline, CDR1 is SGHTA and CDR2 is FQGNSA. Trimming shortened V by 4 bases and J by 9 bases, and 13 bases separated the two germline ends. This CDR3 comprises 13 residues. The CDR3 sequence is CASSYGTLGEQFF. DNA of the CDR3: TGTGCCAGCAGCTATGGGACTCTGGGTGAGCAGTTCTTC.

This chain joins TRBV30 and TRBJ2-7; TRBD2 matches 10 bases. Germline V gene sequence: CDR1 GTSNPN, CDR2 SVGIG (reference sequence). The CDR3 has 11 amino acids. J lost 12 bases, V lost 3 bases, and 5 bases had no gene match. CDR3 region: CAWSSGGARYF. The CDR3 DNA reads TGTGCCTGGAGCAGCGGGGGGGCGCGGTACTTC.

This clone was detected once. The CDR3 DNA reads TGTGCCAGCAGTTTAGGGGCAGGCTACAATGAGCAGTTCTTC. Protein product: CASSLGAGYNEQFF. The chain has TRBV27 and TRBJ2-1, with D possibly matching TRBD1 (5 bases). The V end was cut by 2 bases, the J end by 3 bases, with 8 bases between. The CDR3 is 14 residues long. Germline CDR1 reads MNHEY; CDR2 reads SMNVEV (reference sequence).

V is TRBV6-1 and J is TRBJ1-3; no clear D gene. The ends were cut back, 8 bases at V and 1 base at J, with 15 bases in the middle. The CDR3 loop spans 15 amino acids. Germline CDR1 MNHNS, CDR2 SASEGT. Here the CDR3 reads CASVRGLESGNTIYF. The CDR3 DNA reads TGTGCCAGCGTGCGGGGTCTGGAATCTGGAAACACCATATATTTT.

The chain has TRBV25-1 and TRBJ1-4; 10 bases agree with TRBD1. The CDR3 contains 16 residues. From germline, CDR1 is MGHDK and CDR2 SYGVNS. Losses at the gene ends were 2 bases for V and 7 bases for J; bases not matched to a gene: 7. CDR3 bases: TGTGCCAGCAGTGAAATGGGGACAGGGGTGAGTGAAAAACTGTTTTTT. Translated: CASSEMGTGVSEKLFF.

V gene TRBV6-1 combines with J gene TRBJ2-5, with 12 nucleotides matching TRBD2. J lost 2 bases, V lost 6 bases, and 4 bases had no gene match. The CDR3 covers 15 residues. CDR1 and CDR2 from the germline V gene are MNHNS and SASEGT. This chain's CDR3 is CASSPGLAGQETQYF. CDR3 bases: TGTGCCAGCAGCCCCGGACTAGCGGGACAAGAGACCCAGTACTTC.

The chain couples TRBV2 to TRBJ1-2, with D possibly TRBD1 on 6 matching bases. Germline CDR1 SNHLY, CDR2 FYNNEI. The CDR3 runs to 14 residues. Trimming took 11 bases from V and 2 from J, leaving 18 bases between them. CDR3 sequence: CAGSAGERNYGYTF. In nucleotides, the CDR3 is TGTGCCGGATCAGCAGGGGAGAGGAACTATGGCTACACCTTC. Using reference TRBV2 and TRBJ1-2 for the parts outside the CDR3, the full variable domain is EPEVTQTPSHQVTQMGQEVILRCVPISNHLYFYWYRQILGQKVEFLVSFYNNEISEKSEIFDDQFSVERPDGSNFTLKIRSTKLEDSAMYFCAGSAGERNYGYTFGSGTRLTVV.

The chain employs TRBV5-1 and TRBJ2-3, with 11 nucleotides matching TRBD2. V shed 7 bases and J 2 bases; nucleotides not matched to a gene: 9. Germline loops: CDR1 SGHRS, CDR2 YFSETQ. This CDR3 is built from 16 residues. CDR3 sequence reads: CASGEIAGGNTDTQYF. CDR3 nucleotides: TGCGCCAGCGGGGAAATAGCGGGAGGGAACACAGATACGCAGTATTTT.

In nucleotides, the CDR3 is TGTGCCAGCAGCTTAGGCCAGGAAGCTTTCTTT. This translates into CASSLGQEAFF. This chain uses TRBV7-9 with TRBJ1-1; the D is unclear. In germline, CDR1 is SEHNR, CDR2 FQNEAQ (reference sequence). V shed 1 base and J shed 8 bases, with 5 bases lying between them. CDR3 size: 11 residues.

The CDR3 sequence: CASSLSRSSSEAFF. DNA of the CDR3: TGTGCCAGCAGTTTATCGCGATCCAGTAGCGAGGCTTTCTTT. This chain joins TRBV27 and TRBJ1-1; unclear D gene. CDR1 and CDR2 from the germline V gene are MNHEY and SMNVEV (reference sequence). The length of the CDR3 is 14 residues. Trimming removed 0 bases at V and 11 bases at J, with 16 bases between.

The rearrangement links TRBV7-8 to TRBJ2-2; 7 bases line up with TRBD1. V lost 4 bases and J lost 4; bases outside the gene matches: 6. Per germline, CDR1 SGHVS and CDR2 FQNEAQ. The CDR3 is 15 residues long. The CDR3 sequence: CASSSVGTATGELFF. CDR3 DNA: TGTGCCAGCAGCTCAGTGGGGACAGCCACCGGGGAGCTGTTTTTT.

The chain is built from TRBV10-3 and TRBJ2-1; D not certain. The ends were cut back, 3 bases at V and 3 bases at J, with 9 bases in the middle. The CDR3 is 14 residues long. Looked up from germline, CDR1 is ENHRY and CDR2 is SYGVKD. DNA of the CDR3: TGTGCCATCAGTGACGAGTACCTCTACAATGAGCAGTTCTTC. The encoded protein is CAISDEYLYNEQFF.

The CDR3 spells CASRQAGLITDTQYF. In DNA form, the CDR3 reads TGTGCCAGCAGACAAGCGGGGCTAATCACAGATACGCAGTATTTT. The chain carries TRBV7-3 and TRBJ2-3; 7 bases are shared with TRBD2. Germline CDR1 and CDR2: SGHTA and FQGTGA. The CDR3 is 15 amino acids. V lost 6 bases and J lost 2; bases outside the gene matches: 8.

The CDR3 protein is CASSPPSQGLVYTF. The DNA for the CDR3 is TGTGCCAGCTCACCACCGTCCCAGGGGCTCGTCTACACCTTC. This chain uses TRBV18 with TRBJ1-2; weak D call: TRBD1 (6 bases). The germline CDR1 and CDR2 sequences are KGHSH and LQKENI. This CDR3 contains 14 residues. With 0 bases removed from V and 10 bases from J, the gap between germline ends came to 15 bases.

This chain joins TRBV6-1 and TRBJ2-7, with D uncertain. V gave up 5 bases and J gave up 4 bases, with 6 bases separating them. The CDR3 is 11 amino acids. CDR1 and CDR2 from the germline V gene are MNHNS and SASEGT. CDR3 sequence reads: CASSNRYEQYF. The CDR3 nucleotides are TGTGCCAGCAGTAATCGGTACGAGCAGTACTTC.

The chain uses TRBV5-1 and TRBJ1-2; 9 nucleotides agree with TRBD1. The CDR3 is 13 amino acids. Trimming took 4 bases from V and 10 from J; bases not matched to a gene: 8. Germline CDR1 SGHRS, CDR2 YFSETQ. In DNA, the CDR3 is TGCGCCAGCAGCCCGGACAGGGGCAACGACTACACCTTC. Translation gives CASSPDRGNDYTF.

The rearrangement joins TRBV29-1 to TRBJ1-2; D might be TRBD1 (6 bases). This CDR3 spans 11 amino acids. From germline, CDR1 is SQVTM and CDR2 ANQGSEA. V was shortened by 3 bases and J by 10 bases, with 12 bases between the two germline ends. The CDR3 bases are TGCAGCGTTGAGGGGGCCATCGCCTACACCTTC. This gives the protein CSVEGAIAYTF. Full variable domain (outside the CDR3, taken from reference TRBV29-1 and TRBJ1-2): SAVISQKPSRDICQRGTSLTIQCQVDSQVTMMFWYRQQPGQSLTLIATANQGSEATYESGFVIDKFPISRPNLTFSTLTVSNMSPEDSSIYLCSVEGAIAYTFGSGTRLTVV.

The rearrangement links TRBV11-2 to TRBJ2-7, with D possibly being TRBD2 (6 bases). Germline lookup yields CDR1 SGHAT and CDR2 FQNNGV. The CDR3 runs to 12 residues. V lost 1 base to trimming and J lost 7 bases, with 8 bases between them. CDR3 nucleotide sequence: TGTGCCAGCAGCTTAGGGGGGGTAGAGCAGTACTTC. This gives the protein CASSLGGVEQYF.

The chain recombines TRBV11-3 with TRBJ2-7, with 9 bases matching TRBD2. Trimming at V came to 3 bases and at J to 0 bases, leaving 6 bases not matched to a gene. Germline V lookup: CDR1 SGHNT, CDR2 YENEEA. This CDR3 comprises 16 residues. As DNA, the CDR3 is TGTGCCAGCAGCTTGGGCGGGAGGGCCCTCTCCTACGAGCAGTACTTC. Translated, it gives CASSLGGRALSYEQYF.

This clone was seen only a few times. This rearrangement joins TRBV19 to TRBJ2-5, with D perhaps TRBD2 (5 bases). The CDR3 length is 17 residues. Trimming shortened V by 3 bases and J by 5 bases, and 22 bases separated the two germline ends. CDR1 and CDR2 (germline): LNHDA, SQIVND (reference sequence). The CDR3 protein is CASSIGVSSDAWETQYF. In nucleotides, the CDR3 is TGTGCCAGTAGTATCGGGGTATCGAGCGATGCTTGGGAGACCCAGTACTTC.

CDR3 in amino acids: CASSFGLGGYTF. The DNA for the CDR3 is TGTGCCAGCAGCTTCGGACTGGGTGGCTACACCTTC. V gene TRBV2 combines with J gene TRBJ1-2; D unresolved. The CDR3 length is 12 residues. V was pared by 6 bases and J by 7 bases, with 12 bases between. In germline, CDR1 is SNHLY, CDR2 FYNNEI.

V and J are TRBV2 and TRBJ2-7; maybe TRBD1 (5 bases). The CDR3 has 16 residues. The V and J ends lost 6 bases and 1 base respectively, with 19 bases between them. Germline assignment: CDR1 SNHLY and CDR2 FYNNEI. CDR3 region: CASRQGAGLRSYEQYF. The CDR3 region has the DNA TGTGCCAGCAGACAAGGGGCCGGGCTGAGATCCTACGAGCAGTACTTC.